This TCR beta chain was found in a study of blood T cells in healthy people across ages. With a J-beta primer mix and a sample-barcoded 5' primer, a second PCR ran about 7 to 12 cycles. TCRdb re-called the 5' RACE reads with MiXCR, one entry per CDR3 protein. This table has more than 900,000 distinct CDR3 sequences, almost 30% appearing once. The CDR3 is 16 amino acids. Germline values: CDR1 DFQATT, CDR2 SNEGSKA (reference sequence). V was pared by 3 bases and J by 3 bases, with 19 bases between. These data were also filed under a second study, of T cells of mothers and their children. That source adds: The study obtained over 8 million TCR beta CDR3 reads per mother and some 3 million per child. Similar thymic selection effects on TCR recombination output appear in pairs, both related and unrelated.

This sequence originates from a woman between 40 and 55 years old in good health. Sequencing used blood. The chain is built from TRBV20-1 and TRBJ2-3; D is ambiguous. This chain's CDR3 is CSARDDQALGTDTQYF. The CDR3 bases are TGCAGTGCTAGGGACGATCAGGCTCTAGGTACAGATACGCAGTATTTT.